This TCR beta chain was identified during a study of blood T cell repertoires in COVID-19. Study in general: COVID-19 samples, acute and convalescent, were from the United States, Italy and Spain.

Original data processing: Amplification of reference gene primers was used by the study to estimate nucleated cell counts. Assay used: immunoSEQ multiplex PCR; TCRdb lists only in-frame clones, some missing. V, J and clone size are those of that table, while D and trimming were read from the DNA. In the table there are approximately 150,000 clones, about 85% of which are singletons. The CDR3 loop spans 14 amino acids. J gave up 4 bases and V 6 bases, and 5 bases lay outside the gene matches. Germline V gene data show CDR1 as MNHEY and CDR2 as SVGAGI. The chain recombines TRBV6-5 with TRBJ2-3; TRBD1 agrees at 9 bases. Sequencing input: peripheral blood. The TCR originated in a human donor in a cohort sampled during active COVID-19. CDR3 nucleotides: TGTGCCAGCAGGACGGGACAGGGCCCAGATACGCAGTATTTT. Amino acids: CASRTGQGPDTQYF.